The next 3 T cell receptor beta chains were all read from a single sample in a study of shared clonotypes between healthy human individuals. Profiled with immunoSEQ multiplex PCR; TCRdb holds only in-frame clones, not every one. The table shows under 750,000 clones, with 72% occurring only once. Sequencing was done on a sample of memory CD4+ T cells sorted from blood. Subset meaning: CD45RA-negative fraction. The receptors derive from a woman in her 30s in good health.

The rearrangement joins TRBV18 to TRBJ1-4, with 7 bases fitting TRBD1. The CDR3 has 15 amino acids. Per the germline V gene, CDR1 is KGHSH and CDR2 is LQKENI. Unmatched junction bases numbered 4, after V lost 3 bases and J lost 3 bases. CDR3 bases: TGTGCCAGCTCACCCAGTGACAGGGCTAATGAAAAACTGTTTTTT. Translating gives CASSPSDRANEKLFF.

V is TRBV5-1 and J is TRBJ1-4; 9 positions agree with TRBD1. The germline gives CDR1 SGHRS, CDR2 YFSETQ. The CDR3 consists of 17 residues. After removal of 4 bases from V and 5 bases from J, the junction contained 12 bases not matched to a gene. The DNA for the CDR3 is TGCGCCAGCAGCCTAGGTCGGGACAGGGCCCGAAATGAAAAACTGTTTTTT. This translates into CASSLGRDRARNEKLFF.

V usage is TRBV19 and J usage is TRBJ1-1, with TRBD1 identical over 7 bases. The V gene end was trimmed by 6 bases and the J gene end by 3 bases; junction bases not matched to a gene: 4. From germline, CDR1 is LNHDA and CDR2 SQIVND (reference sequence). CDR3 length: 13 residues. CDR3 in DNA: TGTGCCAGTAGACAGGGGCGAGACACTGAAGCTTTCTTT. Its protein product is CASRQGRDTEAFF.